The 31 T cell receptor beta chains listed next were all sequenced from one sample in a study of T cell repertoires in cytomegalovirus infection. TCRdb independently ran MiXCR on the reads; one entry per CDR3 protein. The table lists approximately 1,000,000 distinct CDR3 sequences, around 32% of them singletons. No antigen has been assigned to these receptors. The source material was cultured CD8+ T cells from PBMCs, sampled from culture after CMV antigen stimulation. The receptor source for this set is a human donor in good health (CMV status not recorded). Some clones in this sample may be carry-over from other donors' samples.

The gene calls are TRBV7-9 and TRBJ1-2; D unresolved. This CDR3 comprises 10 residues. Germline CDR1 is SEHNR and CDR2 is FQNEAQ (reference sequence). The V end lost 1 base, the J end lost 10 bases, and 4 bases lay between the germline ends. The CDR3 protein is CASSLELYTF. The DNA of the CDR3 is TGTGCCAGCAGCTTAGAGCTCTACACCTTC. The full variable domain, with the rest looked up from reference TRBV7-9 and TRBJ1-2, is DTGVSQNPRHKITKRGQNVTFRCDPISEHNRLYWYRQTLGQGPEFLTYFQNEAQLEKSRLLSDRFSAERPKGSFSTLEIQRTEQGDSAMYLCASSLELYTFGSGTRLTVV.

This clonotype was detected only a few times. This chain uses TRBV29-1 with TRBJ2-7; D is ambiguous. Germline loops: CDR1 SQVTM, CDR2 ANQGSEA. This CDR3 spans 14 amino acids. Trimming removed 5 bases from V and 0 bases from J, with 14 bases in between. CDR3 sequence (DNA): TGCAGCGTTCCGGCCCAGTCGGACTCCTACGAGCAGTACTTC. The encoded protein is CSVPAQSDSYEQYF.

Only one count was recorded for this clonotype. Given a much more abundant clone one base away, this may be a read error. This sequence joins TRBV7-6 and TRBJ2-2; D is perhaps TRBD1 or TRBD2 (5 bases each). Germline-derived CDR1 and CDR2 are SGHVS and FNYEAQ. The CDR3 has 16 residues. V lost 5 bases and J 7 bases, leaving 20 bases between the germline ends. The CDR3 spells CASSQRRGEFIGELFF. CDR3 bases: TGTGCCAGCAGCCAACGGAGAGGGGAGTTCATCGGGGAGCTGTTTTTT.

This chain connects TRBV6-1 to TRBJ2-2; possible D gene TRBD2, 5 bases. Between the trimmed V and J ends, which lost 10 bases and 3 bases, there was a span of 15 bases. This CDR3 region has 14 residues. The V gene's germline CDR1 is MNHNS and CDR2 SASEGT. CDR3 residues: CAIGLTLDTGELFF. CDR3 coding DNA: TGTGCCATCGGACTGACCCTTGACACCGGGGAGCTGTTTTTT.

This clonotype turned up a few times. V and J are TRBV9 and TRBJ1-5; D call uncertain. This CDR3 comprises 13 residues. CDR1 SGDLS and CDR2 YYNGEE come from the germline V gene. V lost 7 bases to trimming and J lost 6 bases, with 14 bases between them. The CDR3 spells CASGQGGIQPQHF. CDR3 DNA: TGTGCCAGCGGTCAAGGCGGGATTCAGCCCCAGCATTTT. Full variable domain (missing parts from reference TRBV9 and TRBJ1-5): DSGVTQTPKHLITATGQRVTLRCSPRSGDLSVYWYQQSLDQGLQFLIQYYNGEERAKGNILERFSAQQFPDLHSELNLSSLELGDSALYFCASGQGGIQPQHFGDGTRLSIL.

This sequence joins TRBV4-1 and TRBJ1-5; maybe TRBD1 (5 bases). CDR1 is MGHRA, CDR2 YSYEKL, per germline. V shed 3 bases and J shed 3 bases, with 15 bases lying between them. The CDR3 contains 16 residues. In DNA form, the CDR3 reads TGCGCCAGCAGCCATGGACCGACAGTGATCAATCAGCCCCAGCATTTT. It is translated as CASSHGPTVINQPQHF.

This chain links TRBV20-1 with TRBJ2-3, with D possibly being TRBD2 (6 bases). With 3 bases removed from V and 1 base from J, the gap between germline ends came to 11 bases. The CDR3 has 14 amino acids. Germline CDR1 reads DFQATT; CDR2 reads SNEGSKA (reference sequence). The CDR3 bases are TGCAGTGCTAGTTACGGGGGTGGCACAGATACGCAGTATTTT. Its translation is CSASYGGGTDTQYF.

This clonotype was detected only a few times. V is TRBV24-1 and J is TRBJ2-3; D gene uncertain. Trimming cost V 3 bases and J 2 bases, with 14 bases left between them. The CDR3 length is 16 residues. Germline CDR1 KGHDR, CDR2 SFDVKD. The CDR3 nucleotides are TGTGCCACCAGTGATCCCTCGAGTGACCTCACAGATACGCAGTATTTT. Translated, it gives CATSDPSSDLTDTQYF.

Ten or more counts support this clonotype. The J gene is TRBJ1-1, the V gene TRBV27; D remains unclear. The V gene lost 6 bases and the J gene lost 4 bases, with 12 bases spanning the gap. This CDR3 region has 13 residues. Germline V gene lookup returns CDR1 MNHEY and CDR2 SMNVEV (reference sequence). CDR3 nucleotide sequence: TGTGCCAGCAGCCTAGGAGAGGTCACTGAAGCTTTCTTT. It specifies CASSLGEVTEAFF.

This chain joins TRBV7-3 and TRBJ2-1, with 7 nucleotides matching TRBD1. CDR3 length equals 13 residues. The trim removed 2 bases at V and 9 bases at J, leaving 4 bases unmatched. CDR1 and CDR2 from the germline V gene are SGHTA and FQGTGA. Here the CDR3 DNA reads TGTGCCAGCAGCTTAGGGGGACAGACTGAGCAGTTCTTC. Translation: CASSLGGQTEQFF.

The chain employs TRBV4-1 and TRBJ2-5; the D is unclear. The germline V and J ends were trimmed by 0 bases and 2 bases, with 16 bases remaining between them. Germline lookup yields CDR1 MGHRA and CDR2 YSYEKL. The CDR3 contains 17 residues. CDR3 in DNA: TGCGCCAGCAGCCAAGATCGCGTAGGACCTACACAAGAGACCCAGTACTTC. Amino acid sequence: CASSQDRVGPTQETQYF.

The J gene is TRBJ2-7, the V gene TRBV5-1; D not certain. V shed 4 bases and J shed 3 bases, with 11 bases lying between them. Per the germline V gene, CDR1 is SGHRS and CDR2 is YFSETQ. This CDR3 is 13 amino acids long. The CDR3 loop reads CASSVGRNYEQYV. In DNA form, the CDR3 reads TGCGCCAGCAGCGTAGGCCGTAACTACGAGCAGTACGTC.

The CDR3, as DNA: TGTGCCAGCAGGCAGCGGACAGGGGAAATTTACAATGAGCAGTTCTTC. This encodes CASRQRTGEIYNEQFF. This chain links TRBV6-8 with TRBJ2-1, with 9 bases fitting TRBD1. Germline loops: CDR1 MNHGY, CDR2 SAAAGT. The CDR3 sequence is 16 residues long. The ends lost 6 bases at V and 4 bases at J; junction bases unmatched: 10.

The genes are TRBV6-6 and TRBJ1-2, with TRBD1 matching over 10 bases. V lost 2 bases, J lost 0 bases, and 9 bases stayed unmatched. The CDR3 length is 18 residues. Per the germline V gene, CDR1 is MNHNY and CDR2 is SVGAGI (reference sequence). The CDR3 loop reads CASSYAGQGVLTNYGYTF. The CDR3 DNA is TGTGCCAGCAGTTACGCAGGACAGGGGGTGCTAACTAACTATGGCTACACCTTC.

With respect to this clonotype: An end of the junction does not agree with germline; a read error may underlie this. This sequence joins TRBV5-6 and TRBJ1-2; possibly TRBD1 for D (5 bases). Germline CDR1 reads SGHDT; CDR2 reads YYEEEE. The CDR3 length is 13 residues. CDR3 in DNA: TGTACCAGCAGCTTGGGGGGGAACTATGGCTACACCTTC. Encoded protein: CTSSLGGNYGYTF.

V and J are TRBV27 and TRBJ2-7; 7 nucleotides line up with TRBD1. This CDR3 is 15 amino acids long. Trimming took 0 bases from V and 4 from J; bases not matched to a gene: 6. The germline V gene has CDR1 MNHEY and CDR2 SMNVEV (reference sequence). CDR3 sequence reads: CASSLSKGGGYEQYF. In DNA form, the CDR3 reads TGTGCCAGCAGTTTATCGAAAGGGGGCGGGTACGAGCAGTACTTC.

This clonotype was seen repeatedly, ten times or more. This CDR3 reads CASSFSTGGTEAFF. The CDR3 DNA reads as TGTGCCAGCAGCTTCTCAACCGGGGGGACTGAAGCTTTCTTT. This chain joins TRBV7-9 and TRBJ1-1; D possibly corresponds to TRBD1 (5 bases). CDR1 is SEHNR, CDR2 FQNEAQ, per germline (reference sequence). The V and J ends lost 3 bases and 5 bases respectively, with 13 bases between them. The CDR3 is made up of 14 amino acids.

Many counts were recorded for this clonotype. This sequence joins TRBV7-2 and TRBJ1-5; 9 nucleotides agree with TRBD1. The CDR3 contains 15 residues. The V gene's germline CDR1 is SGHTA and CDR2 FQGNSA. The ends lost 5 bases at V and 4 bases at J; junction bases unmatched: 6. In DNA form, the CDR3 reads TGTGCCAGCAGCGCTGACAGGGGGGGAAATCAGCCCCAGCATTTT. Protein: CASSADRGGNQPQHF.

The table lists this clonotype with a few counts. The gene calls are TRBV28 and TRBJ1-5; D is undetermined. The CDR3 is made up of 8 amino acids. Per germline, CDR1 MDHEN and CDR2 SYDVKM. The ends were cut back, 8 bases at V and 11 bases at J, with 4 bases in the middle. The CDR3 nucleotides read TGTGCCAGCGGGACCCAGCATTTT. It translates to CASGTQHF.

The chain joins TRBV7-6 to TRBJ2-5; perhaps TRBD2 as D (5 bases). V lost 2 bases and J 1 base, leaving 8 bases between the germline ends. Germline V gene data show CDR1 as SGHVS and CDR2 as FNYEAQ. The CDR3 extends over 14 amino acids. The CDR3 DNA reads TGTGCCAGCAGCTTAAGAGGGCTCCAAGAGACCCAGTACTTC. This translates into CASSLRGLQETQYF.

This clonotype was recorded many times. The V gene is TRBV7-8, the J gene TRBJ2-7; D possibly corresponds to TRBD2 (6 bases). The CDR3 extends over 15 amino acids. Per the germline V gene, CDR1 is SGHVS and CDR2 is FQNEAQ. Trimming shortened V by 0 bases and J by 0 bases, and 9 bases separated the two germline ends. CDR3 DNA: TGTGCCAGCAGCTTAGCGGCGGGAAGCTCCTACGAGCAGTACGTC. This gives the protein CASSLAAGSSYEQYV.

The CDR3 region is CASSEDTGVSYEQYF. DNA for the CDR3: TGTGCCAGCAGTGAAGATACAGGGGTCTCCTACGAGCAGTACTTC. The chain employs TRBV2 and TRBJ2-7; 7 bases fit TRBD1. Germline trimming cut 1 base from V and 0 bases from J; bases unmatched to any gene: 3. The CDR3 spans 15 residues. CDR1 is SNHLY, CDR2 FYNNEI, per germline.

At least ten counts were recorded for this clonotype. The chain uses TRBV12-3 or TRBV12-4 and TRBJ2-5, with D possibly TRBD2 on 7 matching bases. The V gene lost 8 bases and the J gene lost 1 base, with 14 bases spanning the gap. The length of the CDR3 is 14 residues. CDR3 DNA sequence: TGTGCCAGCCGCCGGGGGGCTTCCCAAGAGACCCAGTACTTC. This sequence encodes CASRRGASQETQYF.

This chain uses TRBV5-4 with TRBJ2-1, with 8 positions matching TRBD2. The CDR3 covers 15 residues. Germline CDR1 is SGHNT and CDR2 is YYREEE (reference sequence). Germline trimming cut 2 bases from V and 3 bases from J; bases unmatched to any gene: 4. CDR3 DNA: TGTGCCAGCAGCTTCTTTGCGGGGGGCTACAATGAGCAGTTCTTC. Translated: CASSFFAGGYNEQFF.

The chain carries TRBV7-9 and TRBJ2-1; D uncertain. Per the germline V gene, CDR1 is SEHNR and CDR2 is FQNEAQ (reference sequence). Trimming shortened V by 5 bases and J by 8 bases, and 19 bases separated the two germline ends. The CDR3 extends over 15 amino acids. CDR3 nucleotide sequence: TGTGCCAGCAGCCCTATGGGTGGGCCCGGCGATGAGCAGTTCTTC. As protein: CASSPMGGPGDEQFF. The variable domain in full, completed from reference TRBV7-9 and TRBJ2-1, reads DTGVSQNPRHKITKRGQNVTFRCDPISEHNRLYWYRQTLGQGPEFLTYFQNEAQLEKSRLLSDRFSAERPKGSFSTLEIQRTEQGDSAMYLCASSPMGGPGDEQFFGPGTRLTVL.

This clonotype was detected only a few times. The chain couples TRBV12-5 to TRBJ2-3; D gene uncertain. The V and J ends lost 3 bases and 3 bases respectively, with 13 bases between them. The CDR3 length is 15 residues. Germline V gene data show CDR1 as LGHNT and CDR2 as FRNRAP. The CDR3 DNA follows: TGTGCTAGTGGTTTTGAGACTCCTTCGACAGATACGCAGTATTTT. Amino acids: CASGFETPSTDTQYF. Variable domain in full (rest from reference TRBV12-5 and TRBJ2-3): DARVTQTPRHKVTEMGQEVTMRCQPILGHNTVFWYRQTMMQGLELLAYFRNRAPLDDSGMPKDRFSAEMPDATLATLKIQPSEPRDSAVYFCASGFETPSTDTQYFGPGTRLTVL.

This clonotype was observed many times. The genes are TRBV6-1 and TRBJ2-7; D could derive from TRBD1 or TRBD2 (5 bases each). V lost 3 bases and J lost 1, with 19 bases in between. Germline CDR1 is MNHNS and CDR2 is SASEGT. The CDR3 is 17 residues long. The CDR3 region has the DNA TGTGCCAGCAGTGACCCCCTCTTCCGGGACGGATCCTACGAGCAGTACGTC. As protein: CASSDPLFRDGSYEQYV.

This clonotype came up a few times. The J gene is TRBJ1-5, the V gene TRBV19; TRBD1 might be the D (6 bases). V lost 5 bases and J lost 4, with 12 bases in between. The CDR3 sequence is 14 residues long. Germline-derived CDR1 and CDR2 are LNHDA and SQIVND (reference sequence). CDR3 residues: CASSVRDTNQPQHF. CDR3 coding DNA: TGTGCCAGTAGTGTCCGGGACACGAATCAGCCCCAGCATTTT. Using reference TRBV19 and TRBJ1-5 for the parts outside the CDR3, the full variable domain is DGGITQSPKYLFRKEGQNVTLSCEQNLNHDAMYWYRQDPGQGLRLIYYSQIVNDFQKGDIAEGYSVSREKKESFPLTVTSAQKNPTAFYLCASSVRDTNQPQHFGDGTRLSIL.

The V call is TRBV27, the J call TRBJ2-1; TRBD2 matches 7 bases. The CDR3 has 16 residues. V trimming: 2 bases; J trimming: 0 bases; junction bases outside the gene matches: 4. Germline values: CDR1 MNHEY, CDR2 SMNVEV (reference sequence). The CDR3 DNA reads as TGTGCCAGCAGTTTACTAACGGGGGGCTCCTACAATGAGCAGTTCTTC. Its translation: CASSLLTGGSYNEQFF.

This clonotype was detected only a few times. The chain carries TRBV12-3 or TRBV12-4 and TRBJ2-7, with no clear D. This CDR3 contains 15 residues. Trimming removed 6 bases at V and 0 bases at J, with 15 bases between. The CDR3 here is CASRSEDSSSYEQYF. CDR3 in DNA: TGTGCCAGCAGATCTGAAGACTCGAGCTCCTACGAGCAGTACTTC.

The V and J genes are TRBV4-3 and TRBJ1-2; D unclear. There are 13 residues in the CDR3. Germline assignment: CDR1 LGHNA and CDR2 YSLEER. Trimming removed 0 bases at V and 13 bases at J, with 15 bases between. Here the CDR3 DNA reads TGCGCCAGCAGCCAAGATGACGGGGAGAGGGCCACCTTC. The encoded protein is CASSQDDGERATF.